This paragraph covers one TCR beta chain sequence. Antigen unknown. This record belongs to a study of radiation and T cells in renal cell carcinoma. Unmatched junction bases numbered 8, after V lost 5 bases and J lost 0 bases. This CDR3 is built from 17 residues. The germline V gene encodes CDR1 SGHDN and CDR2 FVKESK. The repertoire was sequenced with immunoSEQ multiplex PCR; TCRdb's copy has only in-frame clones and lacks some. Of 100,000 to 150,000 clones in the sample, roughly four fifths were seen once. Specified time point: blood 2 weeks post-SBRT. Treatment described: 15 Gy SBRT to primary tumor, nephrectomy 4 weeks later. This renal cell carcinoma was of the clear cell type. Regarding the study as a whole: Top tumor clonotypes rose in blood 2 weeks post-radiation, then contracted. Baseline intratumoral clonotype presence is unknown without pretreatment biopsies.

The chain joins TRBV14 to TRBJ2-7; 12 nucleotides line up with TRBD2. The sequences come from blood, collected from a patient whose treatment included radiotherapy and nephrectomy. This receptor was identified in a woman aged 55-69 years with renal cell carcinoma. The CDR3 nucleotides are TGTGCCAGCAGCTACGGCCTAGCGGGGGGGCTCTCCTACGAGCAGTACTTC. The encoded protein is CASSYGLAGGLSYEQYF.